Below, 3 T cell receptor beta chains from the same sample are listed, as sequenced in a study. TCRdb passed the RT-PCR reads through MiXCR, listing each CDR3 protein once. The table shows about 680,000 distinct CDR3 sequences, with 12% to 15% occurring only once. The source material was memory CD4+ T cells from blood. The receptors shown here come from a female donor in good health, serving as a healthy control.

In DNA, the CDR3 is TGTGCCAGCAGTTTCCGGGACAGAAGTTATGGCTACACCTTC. The encoded protein is CASSFRDRSYGYTF. The genes are TRBV6-6 and TRBJ1-2; 7 bases are shared with TRBD1. Per the germline V gene, CDR1 is MNHNY and CDR2 is SVGAGI (reference sequence). CDR3 length equals 14 residues. Trimming removed 4 bases from V and 5 bases from J; junction bases left unmatched: 7.

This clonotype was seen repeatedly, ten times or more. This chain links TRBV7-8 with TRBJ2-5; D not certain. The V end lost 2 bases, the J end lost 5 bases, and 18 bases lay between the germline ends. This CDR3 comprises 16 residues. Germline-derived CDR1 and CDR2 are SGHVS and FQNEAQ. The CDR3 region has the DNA TGTGCCAGCAGCTTAAACTATCCGGCTCTGAGGGAGACCCAGTACTTC. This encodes CASSLNYPALRETQYF.

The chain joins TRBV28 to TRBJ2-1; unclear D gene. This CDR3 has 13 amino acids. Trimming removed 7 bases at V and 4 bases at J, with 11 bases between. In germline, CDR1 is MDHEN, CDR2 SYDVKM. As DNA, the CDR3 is TGTGCCAGCACCACCCTGGGTTACAATGAGCAGTTCTTC. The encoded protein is CASTTLGYNEQFF.